A single TCR beta chain is shown here with its context. Antigen unknown. Sequenced by immunoSEQ multiplex PCR; TCRdb stores in-frame clones only, minus some. The sample lists approximately 89,000 clones, around 90% occurring once. The entry originates in a study of OX40 agonist ivuxolimab in advanced cancers. Findings of the study overall: The study observed clonal expansion of CD4+ and CD8+ blood T cells by week 6 at 0.1 to 3.0 mg/kg.

V was cut by 5 bases and J by 1 base, with 5 bases left in between. The germline CDR1 and CDR2 sequences are MDHEN and SYDVKM. The length of the CDR3 is 12 residues. The source material was CD4+ or CD8+ T cells sorted from blood, sampled in a trial of the OX40 agonist ivuxolimab. This chain links TRBV28 with TRBJ1-1; D gene ambiguous. This TCR came from an adult with an advanced solid tumor such as melanoma, head and neck, liver or kidney cancer. The CDR3 loop is CASSHQNTEAFF. For the CDR3, the DNA is TGTGCCAGCAGTCACCAGAACACTGAAGCTTTCTTT.